A selection of T cell receptor beta chains follows, all from one sample in a study of blood T cell repertoires in COVID-19. Only in-frame clones appear in the TCRdb table, and some are missing; sequencing was by immunoSEQ multiplex PCR. The sample comprises under 200,000 clones, around four fifths of which are singletons, and roughly 18% rests with the top ten. Material for sequencing was peripheral blood. The receptor set was obtained from a woman between 65 and 79 years old who had recovered from COVID-19. CDR3s include the opening cysteine and the closing phenylalanine or tryptophan.

V gene,J gene,CDR3 protein
TRBV9,TRBJ2-5,CASGRSGRNQETQYF
TRBV2,TRBJ2-1,CASREGGGHFSYNEQFF
TRBV5-4,TRBJ1-5,CASSRGTNQPQHF
TRBV5-1,TRBJ2-3,CASSAKPGGVTDTQYF
TRBV29-1,TRBJ2-5,CSVARGWGQETQYF
TRBV2,TRBJ2-5,CASRTIAETQYF
TRBV19,TRBJ1-5,CASSIGGGIDQPQHF
TRBV9,TRBJ1-1,CASSPRTSAPEAFF
TRBV27,TRBJ2-7,CASSRVTGEEGEQYF
TRBV5-1,TRBJ2-7,CASSRGGQGTYEQYF
TRBV5-1,TRBJ2-5,CASKPLGGAGKETQYF
TRBV18,TRBJ2-7,CASSPPVGGQYF
TRBV6-6,TRBJ1-1,CASSTDRGLVNTEAFF
TRBV19,TRBJ1-2,CASSPNLGRNYGYTF
TRBV7-3,TRBJ2-3,CASSLDLATQYF
TRBV29-1,TRBJ2-2,CSVDGMAGELFF
TRBV19,TRBJ1-1,CASSIPTGATEAFF
TRBV5-4,TRBJ2-7,CASSLAGTGRGIYEQYF
TRBV5-1,TRBJ2-1,CASSLGVLAGDEQFF
TRBV20-1,TRBJ1-1,CSASEGFTEAFF
TRBV12-3/TRBV12-4,TRBJ2-3,CASSLGGDTQYF
TRBV6-9,TRBJ2-3,CASSYHTGGGDTQYF
TRBV5-6,TRBJ1-1,CASSSRLGEAFF
TRBV5-1,TRBJ2-7,CASSSTRDEQYF
TRBV30,TRBJ2-3,CAWSVPGVDTDTQYF
TRBV18,TRBJ1-5,CASHTDSPNQPQHF
TRBV27,TRBJ2-7,CASSLSRGNEQYF
TRBV14,TRBJ2-1,CASSPGLAGLGEQFF
TRBV7-2,TRBJ1-4,CASSPTQGVELFF
TRBV5-1,TRBJ1-1,CASSLAATGAAGTEAFF
TRBV6-2/TRBV6-3,TRBJ2-7,CASSGPRTSASYEQYF
TRBV5-4,TRBJ1-2,CASSRRTGGTGDYTF
TRBV6-5,TRBJ1-2,CASTRAGGLYGYTF
TRBV7-3,TRBJ2-1,CASSGRGNEQFF
TRBV4-3,TRBJ2-1,CASSHPTARAGGPYNEQFF
TRBV3-1/TRBV3-2,TRBJ1-4,CASSPKGDGKLFF
TRBV9,TRBJ2-1,CASSPGTSGRVSYNEQFF
TRBV7-3,TRBJ2-2,CASSLRRSDPNTGELFF
TRBV11-1,TRBJ2-2,CASSFGLAENTGELFF
TRBV7-8,TRBJ2-5,CASSLVGPEGQETQYF
TRBV5-1,TRBJ2-5,CASRLGGQDGAQYF
TRBV28,TRBJ2-7,CASSQWRGDLFSYEQYF
TRBV18,TRBJ1-1,CASSETGGTEAFF
TRBV16,TRBJ1-4,CASSRAMRNEKLFF
TRBV5-1,TRBJ1-1,CASSPGASFNTEAFF
TRBV10-3,TRBJ1-1,CAGGQADTEAFF
TRBV18,TRBJ1-5,CASSGEGDQPQHF
TRBV10-2,TRBJ1-2,CASGSPARGYTF
TRBV5-1,TRBJ1-2,CASSSDRGIYGYTF
TRBV19,TRBJ1-2,CASSKGASNYGYTF
TRBV19,TRBJ1-4,CASRRRGQTTNEKLFF
TRBV7-9,TRBJ1-2,CASSSRDRAFGYTF
TRBV9,TRBJ2-4,CASSVGVRRPGIQYF
TRBV7-9,TRBJ2-2,CASSRQGNTGELFF
TRBV18,TRBJ2-5,CASSPSQETQYF
TRBV30,TRBJ1-1,CAWGAGSTPEAFF
TRBV6-6,TRBJ1-2,CASSFGTGVWYGYTF